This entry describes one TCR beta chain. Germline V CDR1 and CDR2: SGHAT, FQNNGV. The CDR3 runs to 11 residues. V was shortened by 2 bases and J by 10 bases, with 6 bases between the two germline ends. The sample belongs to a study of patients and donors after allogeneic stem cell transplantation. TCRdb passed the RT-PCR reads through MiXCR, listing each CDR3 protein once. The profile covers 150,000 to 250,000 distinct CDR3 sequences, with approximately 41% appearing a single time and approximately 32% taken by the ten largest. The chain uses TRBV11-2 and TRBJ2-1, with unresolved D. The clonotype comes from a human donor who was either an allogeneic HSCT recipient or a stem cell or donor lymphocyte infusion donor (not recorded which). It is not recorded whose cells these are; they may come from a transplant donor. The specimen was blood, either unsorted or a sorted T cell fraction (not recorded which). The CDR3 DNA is TGTGCCAGCAGCTTACGAGAGGAGCAGTTCTTC. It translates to CASSLREEQFF.